This TCR beta chain was observed in a study of spatial heterogeneity in lung cancer. For the study at large: Alpha-chain sequences were consistently detected in smaller numbers than beta-chain sequences. TCR transcript counts in tumor regions correlated strongly with a T cell module score from matched bulk RNA-seq.

In the case of this clonotype: The target antigen is unknown.

Time point noted: sample taken at primary tumor resection. J lost 2 bases, V lost 6 bases, and 5 bases had no gene match. Germline V gives CDR1 SQVTM, CDR2 ANQGSEA. There are 14 residues in the CDR3. Regarding the study as a whole: Mutation counts in tumors were tracked by counts of expanded intratumoral alpha and beta TCRs. The estimated TCR-seq coverage of tumor T cells amounted to roughly 6.8% when looking at alpha chains and about 12% when looking at beta chains.

Carried by each TCR cDNA molecule was a unique molecular identifier. TCRdb re-called the 5' RACE reads through MiXCR, storing one row per CDR3 protein. This sample has more than 950 distinct CDR3 sequences, with around 16% found just once. This specimen consisted of lung tumor tissue, obtained at surgery. The sequence was obtained from a male donor with early-stage non-small cell lung cancer. The rearrangement joins TRBV29-1 to TRBJ2-2; 8 bases fit TRBD2. CDR3 amino acids: CSVQTSGNTGELFF. The CDR3 DNA follows: TGCAGCGTCCAAACTAGCGGTAACACCGGGGAGCTGTTTTTT.